The 32 T cell receptor beta chains below all came from one sample that was sequenced in a study of identical twins. TCRdb reanalysed the 5' RACE reads using MiXCR and keeps one entry per CDR3 protein. The repertoire holds approximately 630,000 distinct CDR3 sequences, with just over 7% as singletons. The sample was also linked to a second study, of yellow fever vaccine responses in identical twins.

Sequencing was carried out using PBMCs. These receptors were obtained from a woman between 18 and 30 years old in good health.

This clonotype was detected many times. This rearrangement joins TRBV29-1 to TRBJ2-5, with TRBD1 as a possible D gene (5 bases). The CDR3 sequence is 12 residues long. V dropped 4 bases and J dropped 3 bases, with 9 bases sitting between them. CDR1 and CDR2 (germline): SQVTM, ANQGSEA. The CDR3 loop reads CSVGQKKETQYF. The CDR3 DNA reads TGCAGCGTTGGACAGAAGAAAGAGACCCAGTACTTC. The full variable domain, rest sourced from reference TRBV29-1 and TRBJ2-5, is SAVISQKPSRDICQRGTSLTIQCQVDSQVTMMFWYRQQPGQSLTLIATANQGSEATYESGFVIDKFPISRPNLTFSTLTVSNMSPEDSSIYLCSVGQKKETQYFGPGTRLLVL.

At least ten counts were recorded for this clonotype. This sequence joins TRBV18 and TRBJ1-3; D is perhaps TRBD1 (6 bases). Germline V gives CDR1 KGHSH, CDR2 LQKENI. Trimming removed 4 bases at V and 4 bases at J, with 17 bases between. The CDR3 totals 16 residues. The CDR3 DNA reads TGTGCCAGCTCACAAGGACAGTTCTTGTCAGGAAACACCATATATTTT. It specifies CASSQGQFLSGNTIYF.

This clonotype was detected many times. This sequence joins TRBV12-3 or TRBV12-4 and TRBJ1-2; tentative D call: TRBD1 (6 bases). Trimming shortened V by 1 base and J by 0 bases, and 21 bases separated the two germline ends. The CDR3 length is 19 residues. CDR3 bases: TGTGCCAGCAGTTTAGGCTACAGGGCCTACTTACATCCTAACTATGGCTACACCTTC. As protein: CASSLGYRAYLHPNYGYTF.

V and J are TRBV2 and TRBJ2-7; 7 bases match TRBD1. Germline V CDR1 and CDR2: SNHLY, FYNNEI. V lost 5 bases to trimming and J lost 5 bases; unmatched junction nucleotides: 6. The CDR3 contains 13 residues. CDR3 nucleotide sequence: TGTGCCAGCAGTCAAGAGACAGGGAACGAGCAGTACGTC. Protein sequence: CASSQETGNEQYV.

Only a few counts were recorded for this clonotype. The chain uses TRBV12-3 or TRBV12-4 and TRBJ1-6, with D unclear. Trimming left V 3 bases short and J 7 bases short, with 7 bases between. The CDR3 consists of 13 residues. The CDR3 sequence: CASSFSSNSPLHF. The DNA for the CDR3 is TGTGCCAGCAGTTTTAGCTCAAATTCACCCCTCCACTTT.

This clonotype was picked up many times. This rearrangement joins TRBV7-8 to TRBJ2-7; weak D call: TRBD2 (5 bases). This CDR3 has 14 amino acids. Germline lookup yields CDR1 SGHVS and CDR2 FQNEAQ. The ends were cut back, 1 base at V and 4 bases at J, with 11 bases in the middle. The DNA of the CDR3 is TGTGCCAGCAGCTTAGGACAAGGCGGGTACGAGCAGTACGTC. Protein: CASSLGQGGYEQYV.

The chain couples TRBV28 to TRBJ2-7; tentatively, D is TRBD1 (6 bases). CDR3 size: 14 residues. CDR1 is MDHEN and CDR2 is SYDVKM in the germline V gene. Trimming pared 5 bases from V and 4 bases from J, leaving 15 bases between. The CDR3 DNA reads TGTGCCAGCAGTCCCCCCCAGGGGCAATACGAGCAGTACGTC. Translated, it gives CASSPPQGQYEQYV.

CDR3 residues: CASSTGTANEKLFF. The DNA of the CDR3 is TGTGCCAGCAGCACCGGGACAGCGAATGAAAAACTGTTTTTT. The J gene is TRBJ1-4, the V gene TRBV28; 7 bases agree with TRBD1. Germline CDR1 reads MDHEN; CDR2 reads SYDVKM. This CDR3 is 14 amino acids long. V gave up 6 bases and J gave up 5 bases; unmatched junction bases: 6. Based on the CDR3 plus reference TRBV28 and TRBJ1-4, the full variable domain is DVKVTQSSRYLVKRTGEKVFLECVQDMDHENMFWYRQDPGLGLRLIYFSYDVKMKEKGDIPEGYSVSREKKERFSLILESASTNQTSMYLCASSTGTANEKLFFGSGTQLSVL.

This clonotype was picked up many times. The chain links TRBV28 to TRBJ1-1, with D possibly being TRBD1 (5 bases). Germline V gene sequence: CDR1 MDHEN, CDR2 SYDVKM. Trimming took 3 bases from V and 3 from J, leaving 14 bases between them. This CDR3 comprises 15 residues. The CDR3 DNA reads as TGTGCCAGCAGTTTTGGTGGGGCTGGGGACACTGAAGCTTTCTTT. Its protein is CASSFGGAGDTEAFF.

This clonotype was seen a few times. J is TRBJ2-7 and V is TRBV28; D unresolved. V lost 4 bases to trimming and J lost 0 bases, with 22 bases between them. Germline lookup yields CDR1 MDHEN and CDR2 SYDVKM. The CDR3 runs 18 residues. The chain's CDR3 is CASSYPVGLQVGSYEQYV. CDR3 DNA sequence: TGTGCCAGCAGTTACCCCGTAGGTCTCCAGGTTGGCTCCTACGAGCAGTACGTC.

At least ten counts were recorded for this clonotype. V is TRBV6-5 and J is TRBJ2-5; 8 nucleotides match TRBD1. Germline trimming cut 0 bases from V and 2 bases from J; bases unmatched to any gene: 5. CDR3 size: 16 residues. Germline lookup yields CDR1 MNHEY and CDR2 SVGAGI. In DNA, the CDR3 is TGTGCCAGCAGTTACTCCCGCTGGACAGGGCAAGAGACCCAGTACTTC. Translation gives CASSYSRWTGQETQYF.

This clonotype has a handful of counts. CDR3 bases: TGTGCCATCAGGCGGGTTTCGAACTATGGCTACACCTTC. It yields the protein CAIRRVSNYGYTF. The rearrangement joins TRBV10-3 to TRBJ1-2, with D uncertain. This CDR3 region has 13 residues. Between the trimmed V and J ends, which lost 6 bases and 2 bases, there was a span of 10 bases. Germline V gene sequence: CDR1 ENHRY, CDR2 SYGVKD.

A few counts support this clonotype. The chain links TRBV20-1 to TRBJ2-7, with a weak D call TRBD2 (5 bases). Germline assignment: CDR1 DFQATT and CDR2 SNEGSKA (reference sequence). Trimming removed 1 base at V and 2 bases at J, with 9 bases between. The CDR3 consists of 13 residues. The DNA of the CDR3 is TGCAGTGCTAGAGTCCCTAGCACCTACGAGCAGTACGTC. Translated, it gives CSARVPSTYEQYV.

This clonotype was observed a few times. The gene calls are TRBV29-1 and TRBJ2-5; D gene unclear. V gave up 1 base and J gave up 2 bases, with 17 bases separating them. CDR1 SQVTM and CDR2 ANQGSEA come from the germline V gene. The CDR3 is 16 residues long. CDR3 bases: TGCAGCGTTGAAGGCGGAGCAGGTGGTGGACAAGAGACCCAGTACTTC. Residues: CSVEGGAGGGQETQYF.

The chain uses TRBV7-8 and TRBJ1-5; TRBD1 agrees at 8 bases. Trimming at V came to 3 bases and at J to 0 bases, leaving 7 bases not matched to a gene. The CDR3 extends over 17 amino acids. The germline gives CDR1 SGHVS, CDR2 FQNEAQ. CDR3 region: CASSFTGGAYSNQPQHF. CDR3 sequence (DNA): TGTGCCAGCAGCTTCACAGGGGGAGCTTATAGCAATCAGCCCCAGCATTTT.

This clonotype was detected only a few times. The chain is built from TRBV27 and TRBJ2-1; TRBD1 matches 7 bases. Germline V CDR1 and CDR2: MNHEY, SMNVEV (reference sequence). CDR3 size: 16 residues. Trimming took 6 bases from V and 1 from J; bases not matched to a gene: 9. The CDR3 sequence is CASSPFSGGSYNEQFF. CDR3 DNA sequence: TGTGCCAGCAGCCCCTTTTCAGGGGGTTCCTACAATGAGCAGTTCTTC.

This clonotype was recorded at least ten times. The V and J genes are TRBV20-1 and TRBJ2-3; 13 positions match TRBD2. In germline, CDR1 is DFQATT, CDR2 SNEGSKA (reference sequence). The CDR3 contains 15 residues. As DNA, the CDR3 is TGCAAAGGACTAGCGGGGGCCACGCACACAGATACGCAGTATTTT. Residues: CKGLAGATHTDTQYF.

This clonotype was seen ten or more times. This rearrangement joins TRBV5-1 to TRBJ2-2; 7 bases align to TRBD1. V lost 3 bases to trimming and J lost 4 bases; unmatched junction nucleotides: 6. CDR1 and CDR2 from the germline V gene are SGHRS and YFSETQ. This CDR3 is 15 amino acids long. Here the CDR3 DNA reads TGCGCCAGCAGCTCGGACAGGAGTCTCACCGGGGAGCTGTTTTTT. Residues: CASSSDRSLTGELFF.

The chain is built from TRBV10-3 and TRBJ2-1; 7 bases align to TRBD2. The CDR3 loop spans 14 amino acids. With 4 bases clipped from V and 5 bases from J, the junction kept 5 bases outside the gene matches. The germline CDR1 and CDR2 sequences are ENHRY and SYGVKD. CDR3 residues: CAISATTSDNEQFF. The DNA for the CDR3 is TGTGCCATCAGTGCGACCACTAGCGACAATGAGCAGTTCTTC.

This clonotype was seen only a few times. The V call is TRBV5-6, the J call TRBJ1-4; D is possibly TRBD1 (6 bases). The CDR3 covers 14 residues. Trimming shortened V by 7 bases and J by 3 bases, and 13 bases separated the two germline ends. CDR1 SGHDT and CDR2 YYEEEE come from the germline V gene. CDR3 protein: CASQTGLPNEKLFF. Written as DNA, the CDR3 is TGTGCCAGCCAAACAGGGTTGCCTAATGAAAAACTGTTTTTT.

This clonotype occurred many times. This chain links TRBV3-1 with TRBJ2-1; tentatively, D is TRBD2 (6 bases). This CDR3 region has 13 residues. Germline V CDR1 and CDR2: LGHDT, YNNKEL (reference sequence). The ends were cut back, 5 bases at V and 6 bases at J, with 11 bases in the middle. The CDR3 sequence: CASSAGGRNEQFF. For the CDR3, the DNA is TGTGCCAGCAGCGCCGGGGGACGCAATGAGCAGTTCTTC.

This clonotype was detected a few times. V is TRBV27 and J is TRBJ2-1, with TRBD1 as a possible D gene (6 bases). Germline CDR1 MNHEY, CDR2 SMNVEV (reference sequence). Deletions cut 3 bases from V and 3 bases from J, with 12 bases between. CDR3 length equals 15 residues. In DNA, the CDR3 is TGTGCCAGCAGTTTTAGGGGGACCGTCTACAATGAGCAGTTCTTC. Translated: CASSFRGTVYNEQFF.

The DNA for the CDR3 is TGTGCCACGGCGGTGGGGGAGACCCAGTACTTC. Its translation: CATAVGETQYF. The chain recombines TRBV27 with TRBJ2-5; no reliable D call. Between the trimmed V and J ends, which lost 10 bases and 5 bases, there was a span of 11 bases. This CDR3 contains 11 residues. Germline loops: CDR1 MNHEY, CDR2 SMNVEV (reference sequence).

The rearrangement joins TRBV5-6 to TRBJ2-5; a weak D match, TRBD1 (5 bases). In germline, CDR1 is SGHDT, CDR2 YYEEEE. V was trimmed by 6 bases and J by 3 bases, leaving 9 bases between them. The CDR3 is made up of 12 amino acids. The DNA for the CDR3 is TGTGCCAGCACCCAGGGTGAAGAGACCCAGTACTTC. Encoded protein: CASTQGEETQYF.

Ten or more counts support this clonotype. The V and J genes are TRBV25-1 and TRBJ2-1, with TRBD2 matching over 8 bases. Germline lookup yields CDR1 MGHDK and CDR2 SYGVNS. Unmatched junction bases numbered 7, after V lost 2 bases and J lost 4 bases. The CDR3 runs 16 residues. CDR3 region: CASSEPGLGSYNEQFF. CDR3 DNA: TGTGCCAGCAGTGAACCGGGACTAGGGTCGTACAATGAGCAGTTCTTC.

This clonotype was observed a handful of times. This sequence joins TRBV12-3 or TRBV12-4 and TRBJ2-5; TRBD2 matches at 10 bases. This CDR3 is built from 15 residues. V shed 8 bases, J shed 1 base, and the junction held 7 bases outside the gene matches. CDR3: CASRKRGGPQETQYF. CDR3 DNA sequence: TGTGCCAGCCGGAAGCGGGGGGGCCCCCAAGAGACCCAGTACTTC.

This clonotype was seen only a few times. The rearrangement links TRBV5-1 to TRBJ2-5; no definite D call. Between the trimmed V and J ends, which lost 3 bases and 4 bases, there was a span of 7 bases. Germline V gives CDR1 SGHRS, CDR2 YFSETQ. The CDR3 runs 12 residues. The CDR3 sequence: CASSSEGETQYF. The CDR3 nucleotides are TGCGCCAGCAGCTCGGAAGGAGAGACCCAGTACTTC.

There are many counts of this clonotype. The V call is TRBV10-3, the J call TRBJ2-2, with D hard to call. The V gene's germline CDR1 is ENHRY and CDR2 SYGVKD. The CDR3 is 11 amino acids. V dropped 3 bases and J dropped 5 bases, with 1 base sitting between them. CDR3 protein: CAISDTGELFF. In DNA, the CDR3 is TGTGCCATCAGTGATACCGGGGAGCTGTTTTTT.

In its sample, this clonotype was seen a few times. J is TRBJ2-3 and V is TRBV10-2, with D uncertain. CDR1 is WSHSY, CDR2 SAAADI, per germline. Trimming pared 7 bases from V and 7 bases from J, leaving 18 bases between. The CDR3 runs 14 residues. The CDR3 sequence: CASTSLNGRNTQYF. CDR3 nucleotides: TGCGCCAGCACCTCCCTCAACGGCCGGAATACGCAGTATTTT.

This clonotype was seen ten or more times. J is TRBJ1-3 and V is TRBV7-9; the D is unclear. V lost 2 bases and J 0 bases, leaving 14 bases between the germline ends. In germline, CDR1 is SEHNR, CDR2 FQNEAQ (reference sequence). The CDR3 is 17 amino acids. CDR3 region: CASSLKPGSYSGNTIYF. In DNA, the CDR3 is TGTGCCAGCAGCTTAAAACCCGGCAGTTACTCTGGAAACACCATATATTTT.

This clonotype showed up many times. This chain connects TRBV10-3 to TRBJ2-3; no firm D call. The germline V gene encodes CDR1 ENHRY and CDR2 SYGVKD. The CDR3 loop spans 13 amino acids. The V and J ends lost 0 bases and 4 bases respectively, with 5 bases between them. The CDR3 loop is CAISESPPDTQYF. The CDR3 coding sequence is TGTGCCATCAGTGAGTCTCCCCCAGATACGCAGTATTTT.

This clonotype was detected a few times. This sequence joins TRBV4-1 and TRBJ2-1; D is unresolved. Germline V gene sequence: CDR1 MGHRA, CDR2 YSYEKL. This CDR3 is built from 15 residues. The V end lost 1 base, the J end lost 8 bases, and 15 bases lay between the germline ends. For the CDR3, the DNA is TGCGCCAGCAGCCAAGTTGGAGTAAAGGGCCATGAGCAGTTCTTC. Its protein is CASSQVGVKGHEQFF.